This T cell receptor beta chain was identified in a study of T cells of healthy individuals. Germline loops: CDR1 LGHNA, CDR2 YNFKEQ. V was clipped by 4 bases and J by 4 bases, with 19 bases between them. The CDR3 has 16 residues. One entry per CDR3 protein, called by TCRdb with MiXCR from the 5' RACE reads. The sample lists roughly 87,000 distinct CDR3 sequences, 17% occurring once. The gene calls are TRBV4-2 and TRBJ2-5; D may be TRBD2 (6 bases). This TCR was recovered from a human donor in good health. CDR3 loop: CASSLLRLDTGETQYF. In nucleotides, the CDR3 is TGTGCCAGCAGCCTCCTCCGACTAGATACGGGAGAGACCCAGTACTTC.